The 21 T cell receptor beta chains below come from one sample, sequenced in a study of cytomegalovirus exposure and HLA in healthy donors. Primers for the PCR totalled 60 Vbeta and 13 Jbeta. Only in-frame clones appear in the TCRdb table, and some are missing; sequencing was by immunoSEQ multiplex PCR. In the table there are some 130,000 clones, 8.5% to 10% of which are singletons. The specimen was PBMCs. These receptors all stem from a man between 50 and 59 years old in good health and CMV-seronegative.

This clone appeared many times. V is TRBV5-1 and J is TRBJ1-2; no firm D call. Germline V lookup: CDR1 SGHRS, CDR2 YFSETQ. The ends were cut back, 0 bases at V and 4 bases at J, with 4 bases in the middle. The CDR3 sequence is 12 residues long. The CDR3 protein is CASSLGSYGYTF. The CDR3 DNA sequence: TGCGCCAGCAGCTTGGGTAGCTATGGCTACACCTTC.

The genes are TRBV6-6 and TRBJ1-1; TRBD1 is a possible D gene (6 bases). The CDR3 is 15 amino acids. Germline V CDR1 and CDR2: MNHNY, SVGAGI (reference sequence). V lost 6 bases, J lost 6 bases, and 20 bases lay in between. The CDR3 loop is CASRPKTGTEPEAFF. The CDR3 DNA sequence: TGTGCCAGCAGGCCAAAGACAGGTACGGAGCCTGAAGCTTTCTTT.

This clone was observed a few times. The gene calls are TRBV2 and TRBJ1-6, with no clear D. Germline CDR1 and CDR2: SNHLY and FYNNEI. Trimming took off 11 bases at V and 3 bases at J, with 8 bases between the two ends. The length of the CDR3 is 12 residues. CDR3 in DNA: TGTGCCCCCGGGGACTATAATTCACCCCTCCACTTT. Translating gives CAPGDYNSPLHF.

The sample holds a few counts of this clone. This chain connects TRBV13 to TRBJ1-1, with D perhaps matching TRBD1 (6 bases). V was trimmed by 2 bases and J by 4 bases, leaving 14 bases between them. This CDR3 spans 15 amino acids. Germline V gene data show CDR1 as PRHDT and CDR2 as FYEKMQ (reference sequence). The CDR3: CASSLYRGRVTEAFF. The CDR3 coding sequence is TGTGCCAGCAGCTTATATAGGGGGAGGGTCACTGAAGCTTTCTTT.

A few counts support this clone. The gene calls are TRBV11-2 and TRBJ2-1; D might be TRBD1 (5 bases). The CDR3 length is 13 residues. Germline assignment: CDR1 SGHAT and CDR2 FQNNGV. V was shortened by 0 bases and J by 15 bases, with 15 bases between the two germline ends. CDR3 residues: CASSLDLRVGWFF. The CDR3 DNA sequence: TGTGCCAGCAGCTTAGATCTCAGGGTCGGGTGGTTCTTC. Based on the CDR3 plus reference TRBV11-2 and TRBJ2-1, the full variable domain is EAGVAQSPRYKIIEKRQSVAFWCNPISGHATLYWYQQILGQGPKLLIQFQNNGVVDDSQLPKDRFSAERLKGVDSTLKIQPAKLEDSAVYLCASSLDLRVGWFFGPGTRLTVL.

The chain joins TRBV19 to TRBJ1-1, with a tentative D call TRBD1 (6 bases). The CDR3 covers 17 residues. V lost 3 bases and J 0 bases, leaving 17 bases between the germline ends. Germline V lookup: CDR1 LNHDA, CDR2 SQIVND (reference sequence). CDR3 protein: CASSMRADSLMNTEAFF. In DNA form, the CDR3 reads TGTGCCAGTAGTATGAGGGCGGACAGCCTAATGAACACTGAAGCTTTCTTT.

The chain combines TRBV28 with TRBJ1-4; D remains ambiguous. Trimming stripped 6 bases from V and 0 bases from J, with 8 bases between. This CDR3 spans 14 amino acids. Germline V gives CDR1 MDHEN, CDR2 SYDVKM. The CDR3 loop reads CASSQTTTNEKLFF. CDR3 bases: TGTGCCAGCAGCCAGACTACAACTAATGAAAAACTGTTTTTT.

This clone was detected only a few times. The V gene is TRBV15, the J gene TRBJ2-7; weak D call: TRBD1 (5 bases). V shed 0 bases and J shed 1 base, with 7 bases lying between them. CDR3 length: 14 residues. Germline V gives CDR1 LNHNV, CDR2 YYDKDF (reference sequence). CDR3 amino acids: CATSREKGSYEQYF. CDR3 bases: TGTGCCACCAGCAGAGAAAAGGGGTCCTACGAGCAGTACTTC.

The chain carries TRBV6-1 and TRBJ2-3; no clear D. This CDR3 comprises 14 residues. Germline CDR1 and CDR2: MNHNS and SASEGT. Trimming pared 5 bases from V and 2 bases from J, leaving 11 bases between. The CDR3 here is CASSLGAATDTQYF. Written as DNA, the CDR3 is TGTGCCAGCAGTCTCGGTGCGGCCACAGATACGCAGTATTTT.

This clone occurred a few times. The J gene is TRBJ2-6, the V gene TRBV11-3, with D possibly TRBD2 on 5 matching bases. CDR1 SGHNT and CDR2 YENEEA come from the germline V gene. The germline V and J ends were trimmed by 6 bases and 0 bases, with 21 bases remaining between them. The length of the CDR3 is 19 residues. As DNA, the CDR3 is TGTGCCAGCAGGGGGAGATACCGGGCCCTTTCCTCTGGGGCCAACGTCCTGACTTTC. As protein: CASRGRYRALSSGANVLTF.

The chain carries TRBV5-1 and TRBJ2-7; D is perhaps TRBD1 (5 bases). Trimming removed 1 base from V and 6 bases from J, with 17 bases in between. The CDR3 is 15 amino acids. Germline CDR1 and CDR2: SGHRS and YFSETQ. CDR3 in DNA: TGCGCCAGCAGCTTGTCCAGGACACGGTACCCCGAGCAGTACTTC. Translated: CASSLSRTRYPEQYF.

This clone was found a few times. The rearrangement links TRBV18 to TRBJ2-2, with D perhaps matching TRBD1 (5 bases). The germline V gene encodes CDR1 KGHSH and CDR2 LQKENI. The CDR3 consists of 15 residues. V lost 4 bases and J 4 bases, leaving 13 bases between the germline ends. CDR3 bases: TGTGCCAGCTCACTCGGGCAGGGTGGCACCGGGGAGCTGTTTTTT. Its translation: CASSLGQGGTGELFF.

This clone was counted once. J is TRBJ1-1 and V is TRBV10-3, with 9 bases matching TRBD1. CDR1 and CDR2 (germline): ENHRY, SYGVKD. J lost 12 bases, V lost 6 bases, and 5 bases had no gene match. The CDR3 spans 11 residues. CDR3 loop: CAIRGDRVTFF. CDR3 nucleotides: TGTGCCATCAGGGGGGACAGGGTTACTTTCTTT.

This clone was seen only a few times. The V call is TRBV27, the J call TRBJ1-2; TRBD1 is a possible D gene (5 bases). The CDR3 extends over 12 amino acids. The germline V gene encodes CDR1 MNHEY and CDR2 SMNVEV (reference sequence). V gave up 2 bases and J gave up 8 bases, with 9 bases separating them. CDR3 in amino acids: CASSLGGKGYTF. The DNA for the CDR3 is TGTGCCAGCAGTTTAGGGGGGAAGGGCTACACCTTC.

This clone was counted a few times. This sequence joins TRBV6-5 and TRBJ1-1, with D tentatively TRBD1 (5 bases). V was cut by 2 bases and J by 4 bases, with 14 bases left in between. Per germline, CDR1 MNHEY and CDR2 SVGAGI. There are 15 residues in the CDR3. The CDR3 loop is CASSYDSGVGTEAFF. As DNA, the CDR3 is TGTGCCAGCAGTTACGATTCGGGGGTAGGCACTGAAGCTTTCTTT.

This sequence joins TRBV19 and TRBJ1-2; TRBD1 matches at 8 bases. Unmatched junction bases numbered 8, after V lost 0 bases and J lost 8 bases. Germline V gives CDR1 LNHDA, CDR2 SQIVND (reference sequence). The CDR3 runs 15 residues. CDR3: CASSIDSQGARGYTF. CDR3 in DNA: TGTGCCAGTAGTATAGATTCTCAGGGGGCGCGGGGCTACACCTTC.

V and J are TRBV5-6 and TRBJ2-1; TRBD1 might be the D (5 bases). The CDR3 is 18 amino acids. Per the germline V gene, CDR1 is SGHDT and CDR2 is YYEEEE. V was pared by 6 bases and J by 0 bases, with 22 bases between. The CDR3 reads CASTIQGVTPLSYNEQFF. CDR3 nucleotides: TGTGCCAGCACCATTCAGGGCGTTACCCCCCTCTCCTACAATGAGCAGTTCTTC.

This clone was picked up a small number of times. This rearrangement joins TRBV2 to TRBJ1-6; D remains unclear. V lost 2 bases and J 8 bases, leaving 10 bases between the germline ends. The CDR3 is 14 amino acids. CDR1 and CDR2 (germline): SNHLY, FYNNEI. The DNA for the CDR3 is TGTGCCAGCAGTGAAACGGAGGGATATTCACCCCTCCACTTT. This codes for CASSETEGYSPLHF.

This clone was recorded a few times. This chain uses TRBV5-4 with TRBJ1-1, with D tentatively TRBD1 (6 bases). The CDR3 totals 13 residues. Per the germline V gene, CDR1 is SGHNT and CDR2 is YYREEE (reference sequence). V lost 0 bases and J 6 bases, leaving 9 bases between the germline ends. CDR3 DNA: TGTGCCAGCAGCTTGGACAGGGCGGCTGAAGCTTTCTTT. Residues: CASSLDRAAEAFF.

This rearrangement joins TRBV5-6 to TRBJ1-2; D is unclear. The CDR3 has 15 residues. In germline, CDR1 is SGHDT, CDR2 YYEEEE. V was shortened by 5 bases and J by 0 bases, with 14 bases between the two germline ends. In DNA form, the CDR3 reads TGTGCCAGCAGTCCGGGCGGGTATACTAACTATGGCTACACCTTC. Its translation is CASSPGGYTNYGYTF.

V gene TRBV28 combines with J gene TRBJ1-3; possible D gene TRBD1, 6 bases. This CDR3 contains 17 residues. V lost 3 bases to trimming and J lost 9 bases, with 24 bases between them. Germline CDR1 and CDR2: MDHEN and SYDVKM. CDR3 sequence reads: CASSLVGGGGRHTTIYF. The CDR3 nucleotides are TGTGCCAGCAGTTTGGTGGGAGGGGGTGGCAGGCATACCACCATATATTTT.